The 15 T cell receptor beta chains below come from one sample, sequenced in a study of blood T cell repertoires in COVID-19. Profiled with immunoSEQ multiplex PCR; TCRdb holds only in-frame clones, not every one. The sample includes under 95,000 clones, 75% to 90% of them seen just once. Sequenced input: peripheral blood. The receptor set was obtained from a woman older than 75 with acute or convalescent COVID-19.

This clone was seen just once. This sequence joins TRBV20-1 and TRBJ1-1, with a possible D match to TRBD1 (5 bases). CDR1 is DFQATT, CDR2 SNEGSKA, per germline (reference sequence). The V end was cut by 5 bases, the J end by 6 bases, with 10 bases between. The CDR3 totals 11 residues. The DNA of the CDR3 is TGCAGTGCTGGAGGGGCCGCTGAAGCTTTCTTT. Translated: CSAGGAAEAFF.

The chain is built from TRBV5-1 and TRBJ1-5; a weak D match, TRBD1 (5 bases). The CDR3 runs 15 residues. The germline CDR1 and CDR2 sequences are SGHRS and YFSETQ. V lost 0 bases to trimming and J lost 2 bases, with 9 bases between them. The DNA for the CDR3 is TGCGCCAGCAGCTTGGAGTGGGGGGGCAATCAGCCCCAGCATTTT. Protein product: CASSLEWGGNQPQHF.

The CDR3, as DNA: TGTGCCAGCAGCCAGGCGGGACTAGCGTCCAGGAAGGCAGATACGCAGTATTTT. Its translation: CASSQAGLASRKADTQYF. The J gene is TRBJ2-3, the V gene TRBV3-1 (or the pseudogene TRBV3-2); the match to TRBD2 covers 10 bases. The V gene end was trimmed by 3 bases and the J gene end by 4 bases; junction bases not matched to a gene: 13. Germline assignment: CDR1 LGHDT and CDR2 YNNKEL (reference sequence). The CDR3 is 18 residues long.

V gene TRBV11-2 combines with J gene TRBJ2-7; the match to TRBD1 covers 8 bases. Germline lookup yields CDR1 SGHAT and CDR2 FQNNGV. This CDR3 is built from 14 residues. Trimming removed 6 bases from V and 2 bases from J; junction bases left unmatched: 6. The CDR3 loop is CASRRTGRTYEQYF. The CDR3 DNA reads as TGTGCCAGCAGACGGACAGGGAGGACCTACGAGCAGTACTTC.

CDR3 in DNA: TGTGCCAGCAGCCCCCGACTGGTCACAGATACGCAGTATTTT. It encodes CASSPRLVTDTQYF. The chain links TRBV7-2 to TRBJ2-3; D unclear. CDR1 and CDR2 (germline): SGHTA, FQGNSA. The V and J ends lost 5 bases and 2 bases respectively, with 11 bases between them. The CDR3 loop spans 14 amino acids.

This chain uses TRBV7-2 with TRBJ1-2; a weak D match, TRBD1 (5 bases). The germline gives CDR1 SGHTA, CDR2 FQGNSA. The CDR3 is 14 amino acids. V was clipped by 2 bases and J by 4 bases, with 11 bases between them. This chain's CDR3 is CASSLMRQGYGYTF. CDR3 nucleotides: TGTGCCAGCAGCTTAATGAGGCAGGGCTATGGCTACACCTTC.

The CDR3 bases are TGTGCCAGCAGTTTTTCAGGACAGAGCGGCTACACCTTC. As protein: CASSFSGQSGYTF. This rearrangement joins TRBV27 to TRBJ1-2; TRBD1 might be the D (6 bases). CDR1 is MNHEY, CDR2 SMNVEV, per germline (reference sequence). V lost 3 bases and J lost 8, with 13 bases in between. CDR3 size: 13 residues.

J is TRBJ1-6 and V is TRBV4-1; a possible D gene is TRBD1 (5 bases). The germline V gene has CDR1 MGHRA and CDR2 YSYEKL. The CDR3 runs 12 residues. V lost 1 base to trimming and J lost 14 bases, with 9 bases between them. The CDR3 sequence: CASSQAGASLHF. The CDR3, as DNA: TGCGCCAGCAGCCAAGCTGGGGCATCCCTCCACTTT.

This clone appeared a few times. V usage is TRBV21-1 and J usage is TRBJ1-3; TRBD1 is the table's D call, not checked against the DNA. TRBV21-1 represents a pseudogene. The CDR3 runs to 18 residues. The CDR3 DNA reads as TGTGCCAGCAGCAAAGGGGGCTTAACAGGGAGCAGGGGAAACACCATATATTTT. The encoded protein is CASSKGGLTGSRGNTIYF.

The chain couples TRBV7-2 to TRBJ2-3; no reliable D call. Trimming removed 5 bases at V and 2 bases at J, with 11 bases between. There are 14 residues in the CDR3. Per the germline V gene, CDR1 is SGHTA and CDR2 is FQGNSA. The CDR3: CASSIRGDTDTQYF. CDR3 DNA sequence: TGTGCCAGCAGCATACGCGGAGACACAGATACGCAGTATTTT.

This clone was seen a single time. The J gene is TRBJ2-2, the V gene TRBV2; D gene unclear. V lost 4 bases to trimming and J lost 0 bases, with 9 bases between them. The CDR3 is 15 amino acids. Germline CDR1 is SNHLY and CDR2 is FYNNEI. The CDR3: CASSGAPSNTGELFF. The DNA of the CDR3 is TGTGCCAGCAGTGGGGCGCCCTCGAACACCGGGGAGCTGTTTTTT.

J is TRBJ2-1 and V is TRBV19; weak D call: TRBD1 (6 bases). CDR1 and CDR2 from the germline V gene are LNHDA and SQIVND (reference sequence). Trimming removed 5 bases at V and 3 bases at J, with 8 bases between. There are 13 residues in the CDR3. The CDR3: CASSWGLYNEQFF. As DNA, the CDR3 is TGTGCCAGTAGTTGGGGGCTCTACAATGAGCAGTTCTTC.

The CDR3 bases are TGTGCCAGCAGCTTAAGGACAGGGGGCGGTGAAAAACTGTTTTTT. Translated, it gives CASSLRTGGGEKLFF. The J gene is TRBJ1-4, the V gene TRBV5-4; TRBD1 agrees at 11 bases. CDR3 length: 15 residues. J gave up 7 bases and V 2 bases, and 4 bases lay outside the gene matches. Germline lookup yields CDR1 SGHNT and CDR2 YYREEE (reference sequence).

In this sample, this clone turned up a few times. The genes are TRBV6-5 and TRBJ2-5, with a tentative D call TRBD2 (6 bases). Trimming left V 6 bases short and J 2 bases short, with 13 bases between. From germline, CDR1 is MNHEY and CDR2 SVGAGI. The CDR3 extends over 14 amino acids. As DNA, the CDR3 is TGTGCCAGCAGGAGTGGCGGGGCTCAAGAGACCCAGTACTTC. The encoded protein is CASRSGGAQETQYF.

J is TRBJ1-1 and V is TRBV11-2; D unclear. This CDR3 comprises 14 residues. CDR1 SGHAT and CDR2 FQNNGV come from the germline V gene. V shed 5 bases and J shed 0 bases, with 10 bases lying between them. The CDR3 here is CASSPGLMNTEAFF. The CDR3, as DNA: TGTGCCAGCAGCCCGGGTCTCATGAACACTGAAGCTTTCTTT.